The 13 T cell receptor beta chains below come from one sample, sequenced in a study of blood T cells in healthy people across ages (dated by TCRdb to about 2015). The library was prepared using 5' RACE. The listed sequencing device is Illumina HiSeq 2500. A second roughly 6 to 12 cycle PCR used a sample-barcoded 5' primer and a J-beta primer mix. TCRdb trimmed public reads at Q25 via fastp, called clones via MiXCR and kept in-frame beta chains. Records with the same CDR3 protein are collapsed into one entry carrying the most frequent genes and DNA. For this sample the table gives 800,000 to 950,000 distinct CDR3 sequences, of which roughly 29% were detected only once. Roughly 10% of the sample lies in the top ten. Another study also made use of these data, one on T cells of mothers and their children.

Sequencing was performed on blood. These TCRs come from a woman between 40 and 50 years old in good health.

The chain carries TRBV20-1 and TRBJ2-5, with no clear D. The CDR3 runs 14 residues. Between the trimmed V and J ends, which lost 0 bases and 1 base, there was a span of 9 bases. Per germline, CDR1 DFQATT and CDR2 SNEGSKA (reference sequence). The CDR3 reads CSARDGKAQETQYF. CDR3 sequence (DNA): TGCAGTGCTAGAGATGGAAAGGCCCAAGAGACCCAGTACTTC.

This clonotype was found a few times. This sequence may be a read error, since a much larger clone differs from it by one base. This sequence joins TRBV4-2 and TRBJ2-7, with D perhaps TRBD1 (7 bases). Germline CDR1 and CDR2: LGHNA and YNFKEQ. CDR3 length: 16 residues. V was pared by 0 bases and J by 3 bases, with 15 bases between. For the CDR3, the DNA is TGTGCCAGCAGCCAAGAGGGGCGGGGACAGCGCTACGAGCAGTACTTC. It specifies CASSQEGRGQRYEQYF.

This clonotype was seen at least ten times. The chain uses TRBV7-6 and TRBJ1-5; D may be TRBD1 (6 bases). V was cut by 0 bases and J by 6 bases, with 12 bases left in between. This CDR3 contains 15 residues. Germline V gene data show CDR1 as SGHVS and CDR2 as FNYEAQ. CDR3 sequence: CASSLARGVGQPQHF. In DNA, the CDR3 is TGTGCCAGCAGCTTAGCGAGGGGGGTAGGTCAGCCCCAGCATTTT.

This clonotype was detected ten times or more. This rearrangement joins TRBV3-1 to TRBJ2-7; D gene uncertain. Germline assignment: CDR1 LGHDT and CDR2 YNNKEL (reference sequence). Trimming took off 0 bases at V and 2 bases at J, with 11 bases between the two ends. This CDR3 comprises 15 residues. For the CDR3, the DNA is TGTGCCAGCAGCCAAGATCTTGGCAGGACCTACGAGCAGTACTTC. Protein: CASSQDLGRTYEQYF.

The sample holds a few counts of this clonotype. The genes are TRBV20-1 and TRBJ1-5, with D uncertain. The germline V gene has CDR1 DFQATT and CDR2 SNEGSKA (reference sequence). The CDR3 spans 14 residues. Trimming took off 6 bases at V and 4 bases at J, with 16 bases between the two ends. CDR3 bases: TGCAGTGCCAAAGAGCCGCGGGATAATCAGCCCCAGCATTTT. Its protein is CSAKEPRDNQPQHF.

This clonotype came up a few times. The rearrangement uses TRBV5-1 and TRBJ1-6, with 7 bases identical to TRBD1. After removal of 0 bases from V and 8 bases from J, the junction contained 5 bases not matched to a gene. Germline-derived CDR1 and CDR2 are SGHRS and YFSETQ. The CDR3 is 15 amino acids. The CDR3 is CASSLVQGTDSPLHF. Here the CDR3 DNA reads TGCGCCAGCAGCTTGGTACAGGGGACGGATTCACCCCTCCACTTT.

The rearrangement links TRBV18 to TRBJ1-6; D remains ambiguous. This CDR3 is built from 15 residues. V lost 0 bases to trimming and J lost 5 bases, with 8 bases between them. The V gene's germline CDR1 is KGHSH and CDR2 LQKENI. As DNA, the CDR3 is TGTGCCAGCTCACCACCTGGGATGAATAATTCACCCCTCCACTTT. Protein product: CASSPPGMNNSPLHF.

This clonotype was seen many times. The chain couples TRBV18 to TRBJ1-6, with D hard to call. This CDR3 has 15 residues. Trimming pared 6 bases from V and 2 bases from J, leaving 11 bases between. The germline V gene encodes CDR1 KGHSH and CDR2 LQKENI. CDR3 sequence (DNA): TGTGCCAGCTCTCAGACACCCACCTATAATTCACCCCTCCACTTT. As protein: CASSQTPTYNSPLHF.

This clonotype turned up a few times. V and J are TRBV25-1 and TRBJ1-2; possibly TRBD1 for D (6 bases). V was clipped by 3 bases and J by 1 base, with 9 bases between them. The CDR3 covers 14 residues. CDR1 and CDR2 (germline): MGHDK, SYGVNS. This chain's CDR3 is CASSETGFNYGYTF. The CDR3 region has the DNA TGTGCCAGCAGTGAGACAGGATTTAACTATGGCTACACCTTC.

This clonotype was recorded a few times. This chain uses TRBV20-1 with TRBJ2-7, with D perhaps matching TRBD2 (6 bases). The CDR3 is 12 amino acids. CDR1 and CDR2 (germline): DFQATT, SNEGSKA (reference sequence). V was pared by 6 bases and J by 3 bases, with 12 bases between. CDR3 sequence: CSARGYVYEQYF. Written as DNA, the CDR3 is TGCAGTGCCCGGGGGTATGTCTACGAGCAGTACTTC.

The table lists this clonotype with a few counts. A much larger clone sits a single nucleotide away, making a read error possible. The V and J genes are TRBV15 and TRBJ2-3, with 10 bases matching TRBD2. The CDR3 loop spans 15 amino acids. CDR1 is LNHNV, CDR2 YYDKDF, per germline (reference sequence). The DNA for the CDR3 is TGTGCCACCAGCAGGAGCGGGGGGGCGACAGGTACGCAGTATTTT. Translating gives CATSRSGGATGTQYF.

In its sample, this clonotype was seen once. A much larger clone lies one base from this, so it may be a read error. The rearrangement uses TRBV20-1 and TRBJ2-5; 10 bases align to TRBD2. TRBJ2-7 matches the DNA end more closely, so the J call is doubtful. The CDR3 has 14 amino acids. Germline CDR1 DFQATT, CDR2 SNEGSKA (reference sequence). The CDR3 DNA follows: TGCAGTGCTAGGGGGGCTAGCGGGAGCTACGAGCAGTACTTC. Its protein is CSARGASGSYEQYF.

The chain joins TRBV7-9 to TRBJ1-2, with 8 positions matching TRBD1. Per the germline V gene, CDR1 is SEHNR and CDR2 is FQNEAQ (reference sequence). This CDR3 has 13 amino acids. Germline trimming cut 2 bases from V and 6 bases from J; bases unmatched to any gene: 2. CDR3 bases: TGTGCCAGCAGCTTACTGGACAGGGATGGCTACACCTTC. Its translation: CASSLLDRDGYTF. Complete variable domain (other parts from reference TRBV7-9 and TRBJ1-2): DTGVSQNPRHKITKRGQNVTFRCDPISEHNRLYWYRQTLGQGPEFLTYFQNEAQLEKSRLLSDRFSAERPKGSFSTLEIQRTEQGDSAMYLCASSLLDRDGYTFGSGTRLTVV.